Presented here are 2 T cell receptor beta chains from one specimen sequenced in a study of T cell repertoires in cytomegalovirus infection. These receptors have no known antigen. MiXCR, run by TCRdb on the reads, gives a single entry per CDR3 protein. The data contain some 800,000 distinct CDR3 sequences, 25% to 30% of them singletons. The sequencing used cultured CD8+ T cells from PBMCs, collected from culture after CMV antigen stimulation. The receptors stem from a human donor in good health (CMV status not recorded). Some clones in this sample may be carry-over from other donors' samples.

The chain uses TRBV25-1 and TRBJ2-3; 8 bases are a match to TRBD2. Trimming took 0 bases from V and 4 from J; bases not matched to a gene: 6. Germline CDR1 and CDR2: MGHDK and SYGVNS. The CDR3 loop spans 16 amino acids. CDR3 DNA: TGTGCCAGCAGTGAATATGGTAGCGGGGTATCAGATACGCAGTATTTT. The encoded protein is CASSEYGSGVSDTQYF.

V usage is TRBV6-6 and J usage is TRBJ2-3; either TRBD1 or TRBD2 may supply D (7 bases each). This CDR3 is built from 14 residues. The germline V gene encodes CDR1 MNHNY and CDR2 SVGAGI (reference sequence). V was shortened by 6 bases and J by 4 bases, with 14 bases between the two germline ends. The CDR3 bases are TGTGCCAGCAGCCCGACAGGGAGGGCAGATACGCAGTATTTT. Its protein is CASSPTGRADTQYF.